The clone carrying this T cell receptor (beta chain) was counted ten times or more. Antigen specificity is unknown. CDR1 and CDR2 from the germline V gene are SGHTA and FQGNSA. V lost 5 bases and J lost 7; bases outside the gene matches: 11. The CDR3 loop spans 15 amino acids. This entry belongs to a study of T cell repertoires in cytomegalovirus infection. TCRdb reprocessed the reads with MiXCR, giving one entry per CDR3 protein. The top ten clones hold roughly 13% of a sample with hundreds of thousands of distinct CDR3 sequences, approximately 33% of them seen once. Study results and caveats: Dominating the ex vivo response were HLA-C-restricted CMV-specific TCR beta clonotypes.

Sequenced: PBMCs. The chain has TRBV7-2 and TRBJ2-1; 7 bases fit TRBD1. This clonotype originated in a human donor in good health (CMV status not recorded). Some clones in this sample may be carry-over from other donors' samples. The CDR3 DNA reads TGTGCCAGCAGCCTCACGACAGGGACCATTAATGAGCAGTTCTTC. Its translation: CASSLTTGTINEQFF.